A single sample gave rise to the 4 T cell receptor beta chains below, sequenced in a study of blood T cell repertoires in COVID-19. Profiling relied on immunoSEQ multiplex PCR, and the TCRdb table lists in-frame clones only, not all of them. This table has about 430,000 clones, approximately 92% appearing once. Material for sequencing was PBMCs or T cells enriched from blood (not recorded which). The receptors come from a man younger than 40 who had recovered from COVID-19.

The gene calls are TRBV28 and TRBJ1-2, with D unresolved. Germline V lookup: CDR1 MDHEN, CDR2 SYDVKM. Trimming shortened V by 5 bases and J by 6 bases, and 16 bases separated the two germline ends. CDR3 length: 14 amino acids. CDR3 DNA: TGTGCCAGCAGTCTCCCAGGCGGGGTTAATGGCTACACCTTC. This translates into CASSLPGGVNGYTF.

This clone showed up just once. V and J are TRBV9 and TRBJ1-3; D is unclear. Trimming cost V 0 bases and J 2 bases, with 9 bases left between them. The V gene's germline CDR1 is SGDLS and CDR2 YYNGEE. The CDR3 length is 15 residues. The CDR3 protein is CASSVASGAGNTIYF. CDR3 DNA: TGTGCCAGCAGCGTAGCCAGTGGAGCTGGAAACACCATATATTTT.

In DNA, the CDR3 is TGTGCCAGCAGCCCACCAGGGGGGCACTACGAGCAGTACTTC. Translating gives CASSPPGGHYEQYF. The chain is built from TRBV28 and TRBJ2-7; a weak D match, TRBD1 (7 bases). The germline CDR1 and CDR2 sequences are MDHEN and SYDVKM. The germline V and J ends were trimmed by 6 bases and 3 bases, with 15 bases remaining between them. The CDR3 has 14 amino acids.

A word on this clone: Other DNA variants within this sample encode the same CDR3. This chain uses TRBV18 with TRBJ1-1; D is possibly TRBD1 (6 bases). This CDR3 comprises 14 residues. Trimming shortened V by 2 bases and J by 1 base, and 8 bases separated the two germline ends. CDR1 KGHSH and CDR2 LQKENI come from the germline V gene. Here the CDR3 DNA reads TGTGCCAGCTCACCATCGACAGGGAACACTGAAGCTTTCTTT. It translates to CASSPSTGNTEAFF.